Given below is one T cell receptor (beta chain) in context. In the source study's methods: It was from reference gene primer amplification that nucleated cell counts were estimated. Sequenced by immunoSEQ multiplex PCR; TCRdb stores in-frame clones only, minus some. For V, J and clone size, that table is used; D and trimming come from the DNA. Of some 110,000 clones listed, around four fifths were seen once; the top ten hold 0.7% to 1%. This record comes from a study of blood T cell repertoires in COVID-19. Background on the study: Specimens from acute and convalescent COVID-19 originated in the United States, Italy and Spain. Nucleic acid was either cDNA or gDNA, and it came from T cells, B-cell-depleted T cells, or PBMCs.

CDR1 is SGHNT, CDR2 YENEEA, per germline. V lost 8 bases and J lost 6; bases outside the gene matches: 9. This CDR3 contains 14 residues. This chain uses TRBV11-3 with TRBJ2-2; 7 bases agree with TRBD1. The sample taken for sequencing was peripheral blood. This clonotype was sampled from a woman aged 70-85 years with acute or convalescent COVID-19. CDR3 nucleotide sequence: TGTGCCAGCGGGCAGGGGGAGAGAGCCGGGGAGCTGTTTTTT. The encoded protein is CASGQGERAGELFF.